Sequencing of this TCR beta chain was carried out in a study of blood T cell repertoires in COVID-19. Looking at the study overall: Collection of acute and convalescent COVID-19 samples took place in the United States, Italy and Spain. The analysed material was cDNA or gDNA that came from T cells, B-cell-depleted T cells, or PBMCs.

Residents of over 20 US areas, aged roughly 18 to 89 years, made up the participants. The CDR3 has 17 amino acids. Unmatched junction bases numbered 4, after V lost 0 bases and J lost 2 bases. Per germline, CDR1 SGHRS and CDR2 YFSETQ. Measured with immunoSEQ multiplex PCR; TCRdb has only the in-frame clones, and not every one. The table has approximately 160,000 clones, over 65% seen once. The clonotype was recovered from a woman aged 45-65 years who had recovered from COVID-19. The gene calls are TRBV5-1 and TRBJ2-3; 12 nucleotides agree with TRBD2. The source material was PBMCs or T cells enriched from blood (not recorded which). CDR3 sequence (DNA): TGCGCCAGCAGCTTGGAGGGACTAGCGGGTATCACAGATACGCAGTATTTT. Protein sequence: CASSLEGLAGITDTQYF.